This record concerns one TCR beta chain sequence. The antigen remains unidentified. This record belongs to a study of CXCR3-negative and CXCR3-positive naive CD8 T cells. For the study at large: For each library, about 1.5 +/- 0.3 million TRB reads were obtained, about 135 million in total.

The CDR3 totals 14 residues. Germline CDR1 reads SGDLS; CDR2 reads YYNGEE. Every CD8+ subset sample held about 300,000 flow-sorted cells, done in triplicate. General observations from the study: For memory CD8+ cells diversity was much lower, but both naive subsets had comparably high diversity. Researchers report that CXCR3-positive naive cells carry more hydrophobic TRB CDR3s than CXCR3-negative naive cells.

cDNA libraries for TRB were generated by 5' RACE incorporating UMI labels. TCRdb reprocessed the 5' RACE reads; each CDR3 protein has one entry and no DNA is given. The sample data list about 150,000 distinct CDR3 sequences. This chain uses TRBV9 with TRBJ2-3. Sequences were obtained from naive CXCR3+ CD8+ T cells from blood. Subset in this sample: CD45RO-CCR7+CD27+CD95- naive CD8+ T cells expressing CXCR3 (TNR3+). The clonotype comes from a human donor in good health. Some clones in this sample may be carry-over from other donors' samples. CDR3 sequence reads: CASIEGSGGDTQYF.